Presented here are 20 T cell receptor beta chains from one specimen sequenced in a study of cytomegalovirus exposure and HLA in healthy donors. PCR employed 60 Vbeta and 13 Jbeta primers. Profiling relied on immunoSEQ multiplex PCR, and the TCRdb table lists in-frame clones only, not all of them. The sample lists more than 50,000 clones; 70% to 75% were seen once. Material: PBMCs. All receptors derive from a man in his forties in good health and CMV-seropositive.

The V gene is TRBV29-1, the J gene TRBJ2-5, with 8 bases fitting TRBD2. V shed 7 bases, J shed 4 bases, and the junction held 8 bases outside the gene matches. Germline V gives CDR1 SQVTM, CDR2 ANQGSEA. This CDR3 is built from 13 residues. CDR3 residues: CSGGGGRGETQYF. The CDR3 DNA follows: TGCAGCGGAGGCGGGGGGCGGGGAGAGACCCAGTACTTC.

The chain joins TRBV4-2 to TRBJ2-7; D might be TRBD1 (6 bases). Germline CDR1 and CDR2: LGHNA and YNFKEQ. V lost 1 base, J lost 5 bases, and 12 bases lay in between. The CDR3 consists of 14 residues. Written as DNA, the CDR3 is TGTGCCAGCAGCCAAGGGGGGCCAGGCAACGAGCAGTACTTC. Protein sequence: CASSQGGPGNEQYF.

V and J are TRBV19 and TRBJ1-2; TRBD1 matches 11 bases. The CDR3 runs to 15 residues. V shed 0 bases, J shed 4 bases, and the junction held 1 base outside the gene matches. Germline V gene data show CDR1 as LNHDA and CDR2 as SQIVND (reference sequence). The CDR3 DNA reads as TGTGCCAGTAGTATAGATGGACAGGGGGCCTATGGCTACACCTTC. It is translated as CASSIDGQGAYGYTF.

The rearrangement uses TRBV30 and TRBJ1-2; maybe TRBD1 (5 bases). This CDR3 comprises 12 residues. Per germline, CDR1 GTSNPN and CDR2 SVGIG (reference sequence). Trimming left V 4 bases short and J 4 bases short, with 10 bases between. CDR3 in amino acids: CAWNTGSYGYTF. The CDR3 coding sequence is TGTGCCTGGAATACAGGCAGCTATGGCTACACCTTC.

This sequence joins TRBV4-1 and TRBJ1-2; D remains ambiguous. Germline V gene sequence: CDR1 MGHRA, CDR2 YSYEKL. V gave up 2 bases and J gave up 3 bases, with 13 bases separating them. The CDR3 extends over 15 amino acids. The CDR3 spells CASSQPNSLDYGYTF. The DNA of the CDR3 is TGCGCCAGCAGCCAACCCAACAGCCTGGACTATGGCTACACCTTC.

The J gene is TRBJ2-7, the V gene TRBV7-2; 12 bases match TRBD1. Germline V CDR1 and CDR2: SGHTA, FQGNSA. J gave up 12 bases and V 3 bases, and 6 bases lay outside the gene matches. This CDR3 is built from 13 residues. The CDR3 region has the DNA TGTGCCAGCAGCTTCCGGGACAGGGGGCTGCGGTACTTC. Translated: CASSFRDRGLRYF.

This chain connects TRBV2 to TRBJ2-2, with D unresolved. Deletions cut 6 bases from V and 3 bases from J, with 8 bases between. The CDR3 has 13 amino acids. Germline V gene data show CDR1 as SNHLY and CDR2 as FYNNEI. The CDR3: CASRLDDTGELFF. CDR3 DNA sequence: TGTGCCAGCAGGCTAGACGACACCGGGGAGCTGTTTTTT.

The V gene is TRBV19, the J gene TRBJ1-2; D is ambiguous. This CDR3 region has 14 residues. Germline V lookup: CDR1 LNHDA, CDR2 SQIVND (reference sequence). V was pared by 8 bases and J by 8 bases, with 21 bases between. The CDR3 sequence: CASSNSGPQRGYTF. CDR3 coding DNA: TGTGCCAGTTCCAATTCTGGGCCCCAGCGGGGCTACACCTTC.

This chain links TRBV7-3 with TRBJ2-3; TRBD1 agrees at 9 bases. Trimming took 3 bases from V and 3 from J; bases not matched to a gene: 13. The CDR3 has 18 amino acids. In germline, CDR1 is SGHTA, CDR2 FQGTGA. CDR3 coding DNA: TGTGCCAGCAGCTTGAACCCTACAGGGGGCTCGGGGACAGATACGCAGTATTTT. Translating it yields CASSLNPTGGSGTDTQYF.

The CDR3 here is CASSLALAPTRVNQETQYF. CDR3 DNA: TGTGCCAGCAGCTTGGCCCTCGCCCCTACGCGGGTAAACCAAGAGACCCAGTACTTC. V is TRBV5-8 and J is TRBJ2-5, with D maybe TRBD2 (5 bases). Germline V gives CDR1 SGHTS, CDR2 YDEGEE. This CDR3 is 19 amino acids long. V lost 0 bases to trimming and J lost 0 bases, with 21 bases between them. The whole variable domain, remainder taken from reference TRBV5-8 and TRBJ2-5, is EAGVTQSPTHLIKTRGQQATLRCSPISGHTSVYWYQQALGLGLQFLLWYDEGEERNRGNFPPRFSGRQFPNYSSELNVNALELEDSALYLCASSLALAPTRVNQETQYFGPGTRLLVL.

The CDR3 sequence: CASSLWGSSGNTIYF. In DNA form, the CDR3 reads TGTGCCAGCAGCTTATGGGGCAGCTCTGGAAACACCATATATTTT. This chain connects TRBV7-2 to TRBJ1-3, with D perhaps matching TRBD1 (5 bases). The CDR3 spans 15 residues. CDR1 SGHTA and CDR2 FQGNSA come from the germline V gene. With 2 bases removed from V and 0 bases from J, the gap between germline ends came to 8 bases.

This chain connects TRBV5-1 to TRBJ1-1; D may be TRBD1 (5 bases). Deletions cut 0 bases from V and 0 bases from J, with 9 bases between. The CDR3 contains 15 residues. Germline V gene sequence: CDR1 SGHRS, CDR2 YFSETQ. The CDR3 loop is CASSLDAGMNTEAFF. The CDR3 region has the DNA TGCGCCAGCAGCTTGGATGCAGGGATGAACACTGAAGCTTTCTTT.

The J gene is TRBJ2-4, the V gene TRBV25-1; tentatively, D is TRBD1 (5 bases). Germline-derived CDR1 and CDR2 are MGHDK and SYGVNS. This CDR3 is 16 amino acids long. The V gene lost 2 bases and the J gene lost 8 bases, with 19 bases spanning the gap. CDR3 in amino acids: CASSEPRAGLSDIQYF. The DNA for the CDR3 is TGTGCCAGCAGTGAACCTAGGGCAGGGCTTTCGGACATTCAGTACTTC.

The CDR3 sequence: CASTGLREQYF. The CDR3 DNA is TGTGCCAGTACAGGATTACGCGAGCAGTACTTC. The gene calls are TRBV19 and TRBJ2-5, with D hard to call. The J call may be in error: the DNA end matches TRBJ2-7 better. This CDR3 is built from 11 residues. The germline gives CDR1 LNHDA, CDR2 SQIVND (reference sequence).

This clone was detected only a few times. This sequence joins TRBV15 and TRBJ1-1; D ambiguous. Germline-derived CDR1 and CDR2 are LNHNV and YYDKDF (reference sequence). V lost 0 bases and J lost 7, with 15 bases in between. This CDR3 has 15 amino acids. Here the CDR3 DNA reads TGTGCCACCAGCAGAGATCACACAGCTGACCGTGAAGCTTTCTTT. Protein: CATSRDHTADREAFF.

This rearrangement joins TRBV12-5 to TRBJ2-1; D might be TRBD1 (5 bases). This CDR3 has 15 amino acids. Per the germline V gene, CDR1 is LGHNT and CDR2 is FRNRAP. Deletions cut 6 bases from V and 0 bases from J, with 12 bases between. CDR3 sequence: CASGLQGSSYNEQFF. DNA of the CDR3: TGTGCTAGTGGCCTCCAGGGAAGCTCCTACAATGAGCAGTTCTTC.

The CDR3 here is CASSLVGEGAEAFF. The CDR3 DNA follows: TGTGCCAGCAGCTTGGTTGGGGAAGGGGCTGAAGCTTTCTTT. J is TRBJ1-1 and V is TRBV5-4; a possible D gene is TRBD1 (5 bases). CDR1 is SGHNT and CDR2 is YYREEE in the germline V gene (reference sequence). V lost 0 bases and J lost 6, with 12 bases in between. The CDR3 is 14 amino acids. Using reference TRBV5-4 and TRBJ1-1 for the parts outside the CDR3, the full variable domain is ETGVTQSPTHLIKTRGQQVTLRCSSQSGHNTVSWYQQALGQGPQFIFQYYREEENGRGNFPPRFSGLQFPNYSSELNVNALELDDSALYLCASSLVGEGAEAFFGQGTRLTVV.

The gene calls are TRBV25-1 and TRBJ2-3; D possibly corresponds to TRBD1 (6 bases). V was clipped by 2 bases and J by 6 bases, with 12 bases between them. Germline V gene sequence: CDR1 MGHDK, CDR2 SYGVNS. The CDR3 totals 14 residues. The CDR3 spells CASSEGGLRDTQYF. The CDR3 DNA reads TGTGCCAGCAGTGAAGGGGGCTTACGCGATACGCAGTATTTT.

The chain combines TRBV29-1 with TRBJ2-5; 10 positions agree with TRBD1. The germline gives CDR1 SQVTM, CDR2 ANQGSEA. This CDR3 region has 14 residues. The ends lost 4 bases at V and 3 bases at J; junction bases unmatched: 5. CDR3 in amino acids: CSVGGTGEEETQYF. The CDR3 bases are TGCAGCGTTGGGGGGACAGGGGAAGAAGAGACCCAGTACTTC. Looking up the rest from reference TRBV29-1 and TRBJ2-5 gives the full variable domain: SAVISQKPSRDICQRGTSLTIQCQVDSQVTMMFWYRQQPGQSLTLIATANQGSEATYESGFVIDKFPISRPNLTFSTLTVSNMSPEDSSIYLCSVGGTGEEETQYFGPGTRLLVL.

The rearrangement links TRBV7-9 to TRBJ1-1; weak D call: TRBD1 (6 bases). Trimming left V 5 bases short and J 5 bases short, with 15 bases between. CDR3 length: 14 residues. The germline CDR1 and CDR2 sequences are SEHNR and FQNEAQ (reference sequence). Here the CDR3 DNA reads TGTGCCAGCAGCCTACAGGGATTAGGTACTGAAGCTTTCTTT. It specifies CASSLQGLGTEAFF.